This T cell receptor beta chain was profiled in a study of blood T cell repertoires in COVID-19. The method was immunoSEQ multiplex PCR; TCRdb's version includes in-frame clones alone and lacks a portion of them. The data show 200,000 to 250,000 clones, approximately 90% seen once. This CDR3 spans 15 amino acids. V lost 0 bases and J 6 bases, leaving 16 bases between the germline ends. CDR1 is SGHNT and CDR2 is YYREEE in the germline V gene (reference sequence). This TCR was sampled from a man over 45 with COVID-19, enrolled during active disease. V and J are TRBV5-4 and TRBJ2-7; weak D call: TRBD2 (7 bases). Sequenced: peripheral blood. The CDR3 reads CASSLAGASGPEQYF. CDR3 nucleotides: TGTGCCAGCAGCTTGGCAGGGGCTAGCGGTCCCGAGCAGTACTTC. Filled out from reference TRBV5-4 and TRBJ2-7, the complete variable domain reads ETGVTQSPTHLIKTRGQQVTLRCSSQSGHNTVSWYQQALGQGPQFIFQYYREEENGRGNFPPRFSGLQFPNYSSELNVNALELDDSALYLCASSLAGASGPEQYFGPGTRLTVT.